A selection of T cell receptor beta chains follows, all from one sample in a study of blood T cells in healthy people across ages. TCRdb re-called the 5' RACE reads through MiXCR, storing one row per CDR3 protein. The sample includes approximately 1,700,000 distinct CDR3 sequences, 30% to 40% of them seen just once. Specimen: blood. The receptors here all came from a human donor in good health. CDR3s include the opening cysteine and the closing phenylalanine or tryptophan. Fields, in order: J gene, D gene, V gene, clone size, CDR3 DNA, CDR3 protein. D genes are given only for firm matches. Size tells how often a clone was seen (once, few, many) or the class of an expanded clone, and some rows leave it out.

j_call: TRBJ2-3; d_call: -; v_call: TRBV5-1; clone_size: few; cdr3_nt: TGCGCCAGCAGCTTGGAGGTAGCGGACCCAGATACGCAGTATTTT; cdr3_aa: CASSLEVADPDTQYF
j_call: TRBJ2-5; d_call: TRBD2; v_call: TRBV20-1; clone_size: -; cdr3_nt: TGCAGTGCGGTAGCGGGGCTTGTAAAGTACTTC; cdr3_aa: CSAVAGLVKYF
j_call: TRBJ1-2; d_call: -; v_call: TRBV9; clone_size: few; cdr3_nt: TGTGCCAGCAGCGTTCAGTCCAACTATGGCTACACCTTC; cdr3_aa: CASSVQSNYGYTF
j_call: TRBJ1-1; d_call: TRBD1; v_call: TRBV7-3; clone_size: once; cdr3_nt: TGTGCCAGCAGCATGACAGGGGGCGGTGAAGCTTTCTTT; cdr3_aa: CASSMTGGGEAFF
j_call: TRBJ2-7; d_call: TRBD2; v_call: TRBV7-2; clone_size: many; cdr3_nt: TGTGCTAGCTCTAGCGGCCTCACCTACGAGCAGTACTTC; cdr3_aa: CASSSGLTYEQYF
j_call: TRBJ2-3; d_call: -; v_call: TRBV11-1; clone_size: -; cdr3_nt: TGTGCCAGCAGCTTAGCTCCCGGGGCCGGAGATACGCAGTATTTT; cdr3_aa: CASSLAPGAGDTQYF
j_call: TRBJ2-7; d_call: -; v_call: TRBV7-8; clone_size: few; cdr3_nt: TGTGCCAGCAGCTTAGATCCGGCGGGGGCTCCCAGCTCCTACGAGCAGTACTTC; cdr3_aa: CASSLDPAGAPSSYEQYF
j_call: TRBJ1-6; d_call: TRBD1; v_call: TRBV7-9; clone_size: -; cdr3_nt: TGTGCCAGCAGCCCGGGGGACAGGGGAATTAATTCACCCCTCCACTTT; cdr3_aa: CASSPGDRGINSPLHF
j_call: TRBJ2-1; d_call: -; v_call: TRBV19; clone_size: few; cdr3_nt: TGTGCCAGTAGCCCCTCTTGGGGATCCTACAATGAGCAGTTCTTC; cdr3_aa: CASSPSWGSYNEQFF
j_call: TRBJ2-1; d_call: -; v_call: TRBV29-1; clone_size: -; cdr3_nt: TGCAGCGTTTCAGGGATCGATGAGCAGTTCTTC; cdr3_aa: CSVSGIDEQFF
j_call: TRBJ2-5; d_call: TRBD1; v_call: TRBV20-1; clone_size: -; cdr3_nt: TGCAGACCGGGACAGAGGGGGCCTAGGGGGGAGACCCAGTACTTC; cdr3_aa: CRPGQRGPRGETQYF
j_call: TRBJ2-3; d_call: -; v_call: TRBV3-1; clone_size: few; cdr3_nt: TGTGCCAGCAGCCAAGATCCCCAGGCAGATACGCAGTATTTT; cdr3_aa: CASSQDPQADTQYF
j_call: TRBJ2-1; d_call: TRBD1; v_call: TRBV12-3/TRBV12-4; clone_size: -; cdr3_nt: TGTGCCAGCAGTTTAGGACAGGGGGAGGATCATGAGCAGTTCTTC; cdr3_aa: CASSLGQGEDHEQFF
j_call: TRBJ2-7; d_call: -; v_call: TRBV10-3; clone_size: -; cdr3_nt: TGTGCCATCAGTGGGGAGTATATGGAGCAGTACTTC; cdr3_aa: CAISGEYMEQYF
j_call: TRBJ2-4; d_call: -; v_call: TRBV20-1; clone_size: -; cdr3_nt: TGCAGTGCTAGAGATCGACAGGCTTGGACGCCTCTAGCCAAAAACATTCGGTACTTC; cdr3_aa: CSARDRQAWTPLAKNIRYF
j_call: TRBJ2-7; d_call: -; v_call: TRBV9; clone_size: once; cdr3_nt: TGTGCCAGCAGCGTAGCCCCTCAGGGGTCCCACCTTCCCTACGAGCAGTACTTC; cdr3_aa: CASSVAPQGSHLPYEQYF
j_call: TRBJ2-2; d_call: TRBD2; v_call: TRBV28; clone_size: -; cdr3_nt: TGTGCCAGCAGTTTTGAGTCCGGGGGGGAGAACACCGGGGAGCTGTTTTTT; cdr3_aa: CASSFESGGENTGELFF
j_call: TRBJ1-5; d_call: -; v_call: TRBV28; clone_size: few; cdr3_nt: TGTGCCAGCCTCGACAGAAACAATCAGCCCCAGCATTTT; cdr3_aa: CASLDRNNQPQHF
j_call: TRBJ2-3; d_call: TRBD2; v_call: TRBV29-1; clone_size: many; cdr3_nt: TGCAGTGCGACTAGCGGCACAGATACGCAGTATTTT; cdr3_aa: CSATSGTDTQYF
j_call: TRBJ2-1; d_call: TRBD2; v_call: TRBV20-1; clone_size: -; cdr3_nt: TGCAGTGCTAGCAAGACTAGCGGGGCGGACAATGAGCAGTTCTTC; cdr3_aa: CSASKTSGADNEQFF
j_call: TRBJ1-1; d_call: -; v_call: TRBV29-1; clone_size: -; cdr3_nt: TGCAGCGTTGGGCAGGGGCCTGACGAAGCTTTCTTT; cdr3_aa: CSVGQGPDEAFF
j_call: TRBJ2-3; d_call: TRBD2; v_call: TRBV9; clone_size: -; cdr3_nt: TGTGCCAGCAGCGTGGGTATCGGGGGGGCCGCAGATACGCAGTATTTT; cdr3_aa: CASSVGIGGAADTQYF
j_call: TRBJ2-3; d_call: -; v_call: TRBV7-3; clone_size: -; cdr3_nt: TGTGCCAGCAGCCCCACTAGCTTGTCCGGCACAGATACGCAGTATTTT; cdr3_aa: CASSPTSLSGTDTQYF
j_call: TRBJ2-7; d_call: TRBD1; v_call: TRBV6-2/TRBV6-3; clone_size: -; cdr3_nt: TGTGCCAGCAGTTCTCCCGGGACAGGGAACGACGAGCAGTACTTC; cdr3_aa: CASSSPGTGNDEQYF
j_call: TRBJ1-4; d_call: -; v_call: TRBV28; clone_size: -; cdr3_nt: TGTGCCAGCAGTTTATTTGTGGAGCCGGCTGAAAAACTGTTTTTT; cdr3_aa: CASSLFVEPAEKLFF
j_call: TRBJ1-1; d_call: -; v_call: TRBV3-1; clone_size: -; cdr3_nt: TGTGCCAGCAGCCAAGCAGGAGAAATTGAAGCTTTCTTT; cdr3_aa: CASSQAGEIEAFF
j_call: TRBJ2-5; d_call: -; v_call: TRBV25-1; clone_size: few; cdr3_nt: TGTGCCAGCAGTGGTCTGGGGGCAGGCGAGACCCAGTACTTC; cdr3_aa: CASSGLGAGETQYF
j_call: TRBJ2-6; d_call: -; v_call: TRBV24-1; clone_size: -; cdr3_nt: TGCGCCACCAGTGATTCCTTCTCAAGCTCTGGGGCCAACGTCCTGACTTTC; cdr3_aa: CATSDSFSSSGANVLTF
j_call: TRBJ1-6; d_call: -; v_call: TRBV27; clone_size: -; cdr3_nt: TGTGCCAGCAAGCCAGTTGGTAACCTCTATAATTCACCCCTCCACTTT; cdr3_aa: CASKPVGNLYNSPLHF
j_call: TRBJ1-2; d_call: TRBD1; v_call: TRBV20-1; clone_size: few; cdr3_nt: TGCAGTGTTCCCGGGACAGGGGGTGTTTTCTATGGCTACACCTTC; cdr3_aa: CSVPGTGGVFYGYTF
j_call: TRBJ2-3; d_call: -; v_call: TRBV7-3; clone_size: -; cdr3_nt: TGTGCCAGCAGCTTAGGGGATCTAGATACGCAGTATTTT; cdr3_aa: CASSLGDLDTQYF